This T cell receptor beta chain was recorded in a study of T cell responses to AZD1222 COVID-19 vaccine (dated by TCRdb to the early 2020s). In the study overall: AZD1222 recipients whose second dose came at about 4 weeks and those whose second dose came at about 12 weeks were combined into one group, since spike-specific TCR depth and breadth did not differ between the two schedules. A total of 240 or so trial participants underwent TCR sequencing, of whom roughly 210 had received two doses of AZD1222 and roughly 26 had received two doses of the MenACWY control vaccine. Trial participants were enrolled by age into subgroups of 18-55, 56-69 and 70-plus years, and around 140, 26 and 57 TCR-sequenced participants, respectively, were included in these subgroups. Results and caveats for the whole study, not just this receptor: Most participants were white British and females outnumbered males, and the authors suggested that clonal diversity may have been underestimated. Conclusions about previously exposed vaccinees are limited, since just six or seven AZD1222 recipients were seropositive for SARS-CoV-2 at baseline. Reportedly, close to half of the unique spike-specific TCRs recognized epitopes lying outside the regions that are mutated in the B.1.351 and B.1.1.7 variants. In the small 56-69-year group, the increase in depth fell short of significance, most likely because of low power. The whole spike protein was spanned by vaccine-associated CD4 TCRs, and dominant responses were seen in regions 160-218 and 743-854. A significant rise in spike-specific TCR breadth and depth was observed after two AZD1222 doses relative to day 0 and relative to MenACWY recipients. Because no day 14 peak-response samples were available, the repertoires could be characterized only after the peak T cell response.

This specimen's time point label, per the study, means: baseline before first vaccination. Samples from vaccinated people were obtained from the UK trials COV001 and COV002, which included a single-blind randomized controlled phase 2/3 trial of AZD1222 (ChAdOx1 nCoV-19) in healthy adults. Trial participant PBMC samples were collected at day 0 and day 28 after the second dose for TCRbeta chain sequencing. The CDR3 regions of human TCRbeta chains were analyzed by immunosequencing. The original methods were these. TCRs in the repertoires were compared against a reference library of SARS-CoV-2-specific TCRs that had been generated with the MIRA antigen-specificity platform. Breadth was defined as the fraction of unique TCRs that were SARS-CoV-2-associated, and depth was defined as the fraction of total T cells that were SARS-CoV-2-associated. Each spike-specific TCR was assigned to its reactive spike region and to a CD4 or CD8 class using the MIRA data. Log10-transformed breadth and depth values were compared by one-way ANOVA with Sidak's multiple comparisons tests. TCRdb stores this immuneACCESS table with in-frame sequences only. Part of the clones is absent; in the studies checked, under half of the shortfall reflects unresolved V genes, and no reason is known for the rest. Clone size and the V and J calls come from that table; the DNA yielded D and trimming. The sample table contains about 70,000 clones; only one count was recorded for less than 90% of them. The ten largest clones take up approximately 9.8% of the sample.

Worth noting for this clone: The specificity of this receptor is unknown. One base away there is no much larger clone; base qualities are not given.

From the germline V gene (reference sequence), CDR1 is LNHDA and CDR2 is SQIVND. Reading from cysteine to phenylalanine, the CDR3 counts 16 amino acids. The retained sequence is limited to the CDR3, 48 bases, with the frame set at the first base. Between the V and J ends, shortened by 7 bases and 5 bases respectively, the junction contains 23 bases. Specimen: peripheral blood, collected on day 0 of AZD1222 vaccination. The rearrangement combines TRBV19 with TRBJ1-1; a weak D assignment points to TRBD1 (6 bases agree). This receptor was taken from an adult in good health. The bases are TGTGCCAGTAAGTTCGGGACAAGGGGCGCAGAAACTGAAGCTTTCTTT. This sequence encodes CASKFGTRGAETEAFF. Reference TRBV19 and TRBJ1-1 genes cover what lies past the CDR3, so the full variable domain is DGGITQSPKYLFRKEGQNVTLSCEQNLNHDAMYWYRQDPGQGLRLIYYSQIVNDFQKGDIAEGYSVSREKKESFPLTVTSAQKNPTAFYLCASKFGTRGAETEAFFGQGTRLTVV.